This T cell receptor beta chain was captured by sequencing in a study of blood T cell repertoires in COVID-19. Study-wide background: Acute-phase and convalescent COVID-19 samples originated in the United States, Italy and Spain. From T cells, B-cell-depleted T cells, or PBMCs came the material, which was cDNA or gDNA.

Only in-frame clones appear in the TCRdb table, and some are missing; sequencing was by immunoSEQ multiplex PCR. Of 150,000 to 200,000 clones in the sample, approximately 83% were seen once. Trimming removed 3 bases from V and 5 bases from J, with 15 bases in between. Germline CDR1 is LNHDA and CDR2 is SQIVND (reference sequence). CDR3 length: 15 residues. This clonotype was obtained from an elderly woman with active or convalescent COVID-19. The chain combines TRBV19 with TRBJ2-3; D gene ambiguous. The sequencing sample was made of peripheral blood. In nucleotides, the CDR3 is TGTGCCAGTAGTATTTCCAGCGCAGTCAAAGATACGCAGTATTTT. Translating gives CASSISSAVKDTQYF.